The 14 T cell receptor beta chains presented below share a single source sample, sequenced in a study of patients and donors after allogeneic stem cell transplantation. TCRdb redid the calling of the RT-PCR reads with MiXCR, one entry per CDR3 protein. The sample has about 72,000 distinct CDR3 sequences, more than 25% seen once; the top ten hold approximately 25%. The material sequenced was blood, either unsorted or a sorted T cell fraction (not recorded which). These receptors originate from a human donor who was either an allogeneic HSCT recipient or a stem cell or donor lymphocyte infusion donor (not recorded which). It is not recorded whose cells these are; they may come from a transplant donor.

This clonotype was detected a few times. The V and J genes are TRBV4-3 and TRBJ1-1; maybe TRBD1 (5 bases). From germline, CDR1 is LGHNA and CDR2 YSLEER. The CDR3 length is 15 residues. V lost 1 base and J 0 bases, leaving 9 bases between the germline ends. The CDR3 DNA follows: TGCGCCAGCAGCCAAGGGGTACAGGTGAACACTGAAGCTTTCTTT. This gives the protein CASSQGVQVNTEAFF.

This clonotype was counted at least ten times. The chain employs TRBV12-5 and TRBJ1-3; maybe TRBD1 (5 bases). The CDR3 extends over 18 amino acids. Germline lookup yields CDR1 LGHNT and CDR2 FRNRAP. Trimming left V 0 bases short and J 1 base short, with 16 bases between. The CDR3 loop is CASGLVSAGPRSGNTIYF. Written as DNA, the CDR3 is TGTGCTAGTGGTTTGGTGAGTGCGGGACCGCGTTCTGGAAACACCATATATTTT.

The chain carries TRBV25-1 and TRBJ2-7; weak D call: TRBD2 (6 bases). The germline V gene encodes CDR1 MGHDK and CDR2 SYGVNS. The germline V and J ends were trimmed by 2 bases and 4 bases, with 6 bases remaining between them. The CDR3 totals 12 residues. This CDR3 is CASSEGGYEQYF. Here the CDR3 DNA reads TGTGCCAGCAGTGAAGGAGGGTACGAGCAGTACTTC.

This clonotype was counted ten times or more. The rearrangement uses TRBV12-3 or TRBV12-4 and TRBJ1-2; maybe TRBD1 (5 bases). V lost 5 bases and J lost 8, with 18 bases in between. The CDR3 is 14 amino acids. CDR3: CASSPRGREYGYTF. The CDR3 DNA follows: TGTGCCAGCAGTCCGCGGGGCAGGGAGTACGGCTACACCTTC.

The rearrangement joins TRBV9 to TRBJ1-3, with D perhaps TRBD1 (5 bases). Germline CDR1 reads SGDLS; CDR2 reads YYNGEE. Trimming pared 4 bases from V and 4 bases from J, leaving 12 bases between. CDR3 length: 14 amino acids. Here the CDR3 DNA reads TGTGCCAGCAGCCCCCGACAGAAAGGAAACACCATATATTTT. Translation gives CASSPRQKGNTIYF.

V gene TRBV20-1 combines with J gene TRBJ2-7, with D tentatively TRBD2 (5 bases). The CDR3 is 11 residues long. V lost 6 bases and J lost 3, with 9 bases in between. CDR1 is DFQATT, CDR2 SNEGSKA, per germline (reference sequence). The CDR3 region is CSAPRGYEQYF. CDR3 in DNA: TGCAGTGCACCCCGGGGCTACGAGCAGTACTTC.

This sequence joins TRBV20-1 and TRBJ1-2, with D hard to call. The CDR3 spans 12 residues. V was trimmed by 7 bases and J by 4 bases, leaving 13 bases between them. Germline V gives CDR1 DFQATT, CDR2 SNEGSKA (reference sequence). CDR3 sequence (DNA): TGCAGTGATGGCGAGACCACCTATGGCTACACCTTC. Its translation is CSDGETTYGYTF.

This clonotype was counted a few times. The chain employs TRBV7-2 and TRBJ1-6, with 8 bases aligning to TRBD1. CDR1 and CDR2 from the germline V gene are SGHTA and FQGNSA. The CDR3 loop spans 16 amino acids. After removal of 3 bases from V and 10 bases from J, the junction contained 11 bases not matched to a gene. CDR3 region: CASSLMGQAARSPLHF. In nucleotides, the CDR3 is TGTGCCAGCAGCTTGATGGGACAGGCGGCCCGATCACCCCTCCACTTT.

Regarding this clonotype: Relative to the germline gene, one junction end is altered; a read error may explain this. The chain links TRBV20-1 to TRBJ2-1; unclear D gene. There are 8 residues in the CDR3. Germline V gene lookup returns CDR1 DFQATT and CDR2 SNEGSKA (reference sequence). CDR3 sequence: CSASHYLF. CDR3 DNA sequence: TGCAGTGCTAGCCACTACCTCTTC.

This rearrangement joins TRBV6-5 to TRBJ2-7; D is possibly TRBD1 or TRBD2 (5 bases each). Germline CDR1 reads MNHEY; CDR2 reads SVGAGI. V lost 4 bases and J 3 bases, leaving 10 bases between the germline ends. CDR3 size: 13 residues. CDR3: CASSLGELYEQYF. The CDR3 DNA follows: TGTGCCAGCAGTTTAGGGGAGCTCTACGAGCAGTACTTC.

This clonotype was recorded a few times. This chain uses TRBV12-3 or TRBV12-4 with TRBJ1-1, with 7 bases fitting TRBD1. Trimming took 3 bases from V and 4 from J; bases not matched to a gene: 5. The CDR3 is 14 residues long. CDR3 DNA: TGTGCCAGCAGTTTCCCACAGGGGACCACTGAAGCTTTCTTT. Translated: CASSFPQGTTEAFF.

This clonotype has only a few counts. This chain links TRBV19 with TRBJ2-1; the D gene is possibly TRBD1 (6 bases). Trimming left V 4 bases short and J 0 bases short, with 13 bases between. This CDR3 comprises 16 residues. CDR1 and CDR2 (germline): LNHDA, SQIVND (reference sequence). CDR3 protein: CASSTVTGSSYNEQFF. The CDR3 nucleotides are TGTGCCAGTAGTACGGTCACAGGGAGCTCCTACAATGAGCAGTTCTTC.

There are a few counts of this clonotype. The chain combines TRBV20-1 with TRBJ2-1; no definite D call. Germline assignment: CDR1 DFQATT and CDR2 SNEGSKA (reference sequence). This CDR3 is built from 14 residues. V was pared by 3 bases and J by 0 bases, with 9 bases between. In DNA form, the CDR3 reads TGCAGTGCTAGGGTGGGTCCCTCCTACAATGAGCAGTTCTTC. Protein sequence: CSARVGPSYNEQFF.

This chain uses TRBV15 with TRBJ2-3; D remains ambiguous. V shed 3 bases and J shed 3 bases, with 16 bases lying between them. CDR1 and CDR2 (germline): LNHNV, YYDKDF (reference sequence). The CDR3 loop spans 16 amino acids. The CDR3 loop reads CATSSPRVGYTDTQYF. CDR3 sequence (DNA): TGTGCCACCAGCAGCCCACGGGTGGGCTATACAGATACGCAGTATTTT.